This T cell receptor beta chain appears in the sequencing data of a study of T cell repertoires in cytomegalovirus infection (dated by TCRdb to about 2019). Turning to the overall study: The HLA type of each donor mattered for the analysis, because public TCR beta signatures pointed to carriage of CMV infection along with the matching HLA type.

The sequencer listed for this sample is Illumina HiSeq 1500. TCRdb ran its own pipeline on the public reads, namely fastp trimming at Q25 and MiXCR clone calling, and kept in-frame beta chains. Rows matching on CDR3 protein sequence are summarized as one entry with the most common DNA and genes. In all, the sample holds 150,000 to 200,000 distinct CDR3 sequences, and about a tenth of those were seen once. The leading ten clones occupy about 4.6% of the sample. On the study overall, not on this receptor specifically: The ex vivo response was dominated by HLA-C-restricted CMV-specific TCR beta clonotypes, and the single most frequent clonotype in two of eight donors was supplied by these HLA-C-restricted clonotypes. In both this cohort and an independent roughly 350-donor cohort, the cumulative frequency of public TCR beta family members distinguished carriers of CMV infection plus the relevant HLA type.

The junction shows trimming of 5 bases on V and 7 bases on J, plus 18 bases between the germline ends. Sequences SEHNR (CDR1) and FQNEAQ (CDR2) are obtained from the germline V gene (reference sequence). From its cysteine to its phenylalanine, the CDR3 spans 15 amino acids. The retained sequence is limited to the CDR3, 45 bases, with the frame set at the first base. Concerning this clonotype itself: Its antigen is not yet known. No base qualities exist here, and no much larger clone lies one base off it.

The rearranged chain carries TRBV7-9 and TRBJ2-1, with no reliable assignment of the D segment. The sequence was obtained from a human donor in good health (CMV status not recorded). Some clones in this sample may be carry-over from other donors' samples. Sequencing was carried out using PBMCs. CDR3 reads: CASSASRSPRNEQFF. DNA sequence: TGTGCCAGCAGCGCGTCCCGGTCCCCCCGTAATGAGCAGTTCTTC.